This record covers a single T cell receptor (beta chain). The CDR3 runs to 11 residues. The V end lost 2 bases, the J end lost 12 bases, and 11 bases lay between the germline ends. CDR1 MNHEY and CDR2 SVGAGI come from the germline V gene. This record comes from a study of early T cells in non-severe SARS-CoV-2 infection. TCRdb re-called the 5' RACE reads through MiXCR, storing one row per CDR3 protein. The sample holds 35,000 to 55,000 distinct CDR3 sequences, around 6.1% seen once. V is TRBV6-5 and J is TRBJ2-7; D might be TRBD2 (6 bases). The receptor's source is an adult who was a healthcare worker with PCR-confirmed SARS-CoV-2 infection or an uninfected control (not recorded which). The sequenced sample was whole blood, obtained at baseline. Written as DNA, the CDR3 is TGTGCCAGCAGTTACCTCGGAGGGTGGTACTTC. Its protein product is CASSYLGGWYF.